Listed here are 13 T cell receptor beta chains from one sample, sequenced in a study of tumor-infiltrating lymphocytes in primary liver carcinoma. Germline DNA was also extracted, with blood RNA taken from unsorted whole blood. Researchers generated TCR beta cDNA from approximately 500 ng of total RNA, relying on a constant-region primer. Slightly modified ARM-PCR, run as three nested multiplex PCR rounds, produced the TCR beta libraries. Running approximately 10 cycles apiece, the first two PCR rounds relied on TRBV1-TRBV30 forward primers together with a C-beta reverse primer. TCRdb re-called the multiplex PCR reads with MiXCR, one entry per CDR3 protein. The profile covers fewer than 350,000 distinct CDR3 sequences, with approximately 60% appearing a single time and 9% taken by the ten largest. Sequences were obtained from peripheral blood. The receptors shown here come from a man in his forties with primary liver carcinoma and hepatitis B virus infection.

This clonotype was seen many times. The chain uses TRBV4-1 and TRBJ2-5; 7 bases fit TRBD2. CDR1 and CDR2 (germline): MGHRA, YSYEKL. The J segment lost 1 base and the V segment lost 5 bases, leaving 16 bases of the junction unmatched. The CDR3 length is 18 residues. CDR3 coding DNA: TGCGCCAGCAGCTCTTCAGGAGGCCCCGCTAGCGGCCAAGAGACCCAGTACTTC. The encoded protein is CASSSSGGPASGQETQYF.

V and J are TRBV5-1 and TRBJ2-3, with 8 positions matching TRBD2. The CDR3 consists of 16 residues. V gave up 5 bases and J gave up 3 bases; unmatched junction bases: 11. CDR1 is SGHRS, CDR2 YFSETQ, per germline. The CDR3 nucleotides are TGCGCCAGCAGGCTGGGACTATCGGGGGGGACAGATACGCAGTATTTT. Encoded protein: CASRLGLSGGTDTQYF.

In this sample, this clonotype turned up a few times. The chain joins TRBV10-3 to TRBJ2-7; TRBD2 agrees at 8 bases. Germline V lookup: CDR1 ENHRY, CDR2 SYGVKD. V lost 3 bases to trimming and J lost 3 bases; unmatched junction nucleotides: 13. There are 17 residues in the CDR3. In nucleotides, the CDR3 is TGTGCCATCAGTGAACGGGAGGGCCGTACGAACCTCTACGAGCAGTACTTC. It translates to CAISEREGRTNLYEQYF.

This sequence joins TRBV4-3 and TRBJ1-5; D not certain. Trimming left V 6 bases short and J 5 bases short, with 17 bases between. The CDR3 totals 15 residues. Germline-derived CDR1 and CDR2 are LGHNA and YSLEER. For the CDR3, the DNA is TGCGCCAGCAGTCCTCGATTCCATGGCGATCAGCCCCAGCATTTT. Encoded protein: CASSPRFHGDQPQHF.

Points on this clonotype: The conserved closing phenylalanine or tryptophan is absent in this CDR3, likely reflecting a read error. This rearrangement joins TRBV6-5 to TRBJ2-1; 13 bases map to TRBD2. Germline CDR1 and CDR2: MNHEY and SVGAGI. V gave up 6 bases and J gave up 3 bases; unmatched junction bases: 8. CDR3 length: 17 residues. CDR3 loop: CASRGTSGNWVYNEQFL. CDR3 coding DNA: TGTGCCAGCAGGGGGACTAGCGGGAATTGGGTCTACAATGAGCAGTTCCTC.

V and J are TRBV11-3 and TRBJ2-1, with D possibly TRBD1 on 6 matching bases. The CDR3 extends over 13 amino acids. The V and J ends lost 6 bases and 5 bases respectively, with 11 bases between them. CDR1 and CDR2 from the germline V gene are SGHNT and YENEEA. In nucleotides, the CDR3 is TGTGCCAGCAGTAGGACAGCCAACAATGAGCAGTTCTTC. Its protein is CASSRTANNEQFF.

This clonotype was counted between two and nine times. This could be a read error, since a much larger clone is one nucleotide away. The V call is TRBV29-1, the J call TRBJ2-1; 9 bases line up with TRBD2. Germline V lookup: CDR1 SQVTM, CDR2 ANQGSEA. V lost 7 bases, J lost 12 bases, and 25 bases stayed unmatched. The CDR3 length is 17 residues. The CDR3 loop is CSALPHRLAAGLDGQFF. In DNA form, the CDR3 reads TGCAGCGCCCTTCCCCATCGACTAGCGGCCGGCTTGGATGGGCAGTTCTTC.

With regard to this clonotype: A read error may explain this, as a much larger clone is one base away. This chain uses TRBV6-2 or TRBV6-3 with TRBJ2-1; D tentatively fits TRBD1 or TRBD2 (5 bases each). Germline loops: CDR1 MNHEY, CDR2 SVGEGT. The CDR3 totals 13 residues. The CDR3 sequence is CVTGDAPGNEQFF. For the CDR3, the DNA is TGTGTCACCGGGGACGCCCCCGGGAATGAGCAGTTCTTC.

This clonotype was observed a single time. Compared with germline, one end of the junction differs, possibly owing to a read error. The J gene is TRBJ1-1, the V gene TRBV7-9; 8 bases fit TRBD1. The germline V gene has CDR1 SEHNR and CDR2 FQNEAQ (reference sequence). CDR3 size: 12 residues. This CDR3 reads CANSLATGGAFF. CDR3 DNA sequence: TGTGCCAACAGCTTGGCTACAGGGGGAGCTTTCTTT. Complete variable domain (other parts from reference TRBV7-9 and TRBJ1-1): DTGVSQNPRHKITKRGQNVTFRCDPISEHNRLYWYRQTLGQGPEFLTYFQNEAQLEKSRLLSDRFSAERPKGSFSTLEIQRTEQGDSAMYLCANSLATGGAFFGQGTRLTVV.

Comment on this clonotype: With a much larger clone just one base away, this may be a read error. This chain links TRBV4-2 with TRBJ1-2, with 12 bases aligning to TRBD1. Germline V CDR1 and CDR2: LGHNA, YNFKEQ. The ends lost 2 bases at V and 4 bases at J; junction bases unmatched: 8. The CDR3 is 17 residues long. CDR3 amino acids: CASSQPGTGGKSYGYTF. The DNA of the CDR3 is TGTGCCAGCAGCCAACCCGGGACAGGGGGCAAGAGCTATGGCTACACCTTC.

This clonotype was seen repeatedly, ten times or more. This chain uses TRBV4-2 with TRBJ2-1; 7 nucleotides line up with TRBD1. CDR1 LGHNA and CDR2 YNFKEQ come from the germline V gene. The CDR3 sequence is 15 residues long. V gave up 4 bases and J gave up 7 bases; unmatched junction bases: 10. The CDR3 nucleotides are TGTGCCAGCAGCCCCGACAGGGATTGGAGGAATGAGCAGTTCTTC. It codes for CASSPDRDWRNEQFF.

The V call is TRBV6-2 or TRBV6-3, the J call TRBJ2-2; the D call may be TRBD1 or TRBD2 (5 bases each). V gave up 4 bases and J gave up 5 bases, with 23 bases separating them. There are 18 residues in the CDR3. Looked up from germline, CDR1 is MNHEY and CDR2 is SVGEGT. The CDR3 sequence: CASSSSTVYWDLTGELFF. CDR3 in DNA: TGTGCCAGCAGTTCCTCCACAGTATACTGGGACCTTACCGGGGAGCTGTTTTTT.

The CDR3 sequence is CASSLPPREAHEQYF. The CDR3 bases are TGTGCCAGCAGCCTACCCCCTCGGGAGGCCCACGAGCAGTACTTC. J is TRBJ2-7 and V is TRBV7-9, with 7 bases aligning to TRBD2. CDR1 and CDR2 from the germline V gene are SEHNR and FQNEAQ (reference sequence). With V trimmed by 5 bases and J by 5 bases, 12 bases remained unmatched. The CDR3 is made up of 15 amino acids.